These 15 T cell receptor beta chains were all obtained from the same sample, sequenced in a study of blood T cell repertoires in COVID-19. TCRdb keeps only in-frame clones here, not all; method: immunoSEQ multiplex PCR. The sample lists approximately 350,000 clones; 88% were seen once. The sample comprised peripheral blood. The source of these receptors is a woman in her 70s with COVID-19, enrolled during active disease.

This chain links TRBV24-1 with TRBJ2-1, with 13 positions matching TRBD2. J was trimmed by 6 bases and V by 5 bases; bases with no gene match: 3. Germline loops: CDR1 KGHDR, CDR2 SFDVKD. There are 15 residues in the CDR3. This chain's CDR3 is CATSGLAGGLNEQFF. The CDR3 nucleotides read TGTGCCACCAGTGGACTAGCGGGGGGCCTCAATGAGCAGTTCTTC.

This sequence joins TRBV13 and TRBJ2-5; TRBD1 might be the D (7 bases). Germline V lookup: CDR1 PRHDT, CDR2 FYEKMQ (reference sequence). The CDR3 length is 18 residues. Trimming took off 4 bases at V and 2 bases at J, with 23 bases between the two ends. CDR3 nucleotides: TGTGCCAGCAGCTATCGCCGCCCCGGGGGACAGCCACAAGAGACCCAGTACTTC. Translated: CASSYRRPGGQPQETQYF.

The chain joins TRBV6-5 to TRBJ2-7; 9 nucleotides match TRBD1. This CDR3 spans 11 amino acids. Germline assignment: CDR1 MNHEY and CDR2 SVGAGI. Trimming took 9 bases from V and 5 from J; bases not matched to a gene: 2. CDR3 nucleotide sequence: TGTGCCAGGGACAGGGGCGACGAGCAGTACTTC. It encodes CARDRGDEQYF.

The chain combines TRBV10-1 with TRBJ2-2, with a possible D match to TRBD2 (6 bases). The CDR3 totals 15 residues. Germline CDR1 is WNHNN and CDR2 is SYGVQD (reference sequence). Between the trimmed V and J ends, which lost 3 bases and 5 bases, there was a span of 13 bases. In DNA, the CDR3 is TGCGCCAGCAGTGACAAGGGACTGGGAACCGGGGAGCTGTTTTTT. This gives the protein CASSDKGLGTGELFF.

V is TRBV2 and J is TRBJ2-2; 9 bases are shared with TRBD1. V lost 6 bases and J lost 6; bases outside the gene matches: 5. Germline CDR1 is SNHLY and CDR2 is FYNNEI. CDR3 length: 14 residues. The CDR3 reads CASSRTGAAGELFF. The CDR3 DNA is TGTGCCAGCAGCCGGACAGGGGCCGCCGGGGAGCTGTTTTTT.

This sequence joins TRBV9 and TRBJ1-1, with D tentatively TRBD1 (5 bases). CDR3 length: 16 amino acids. Trimming pared 0 bases from V and 0 bases from J, leaving 12 bases between. CDR1 is SGDLS, CDR2 YYNGEE, per germline. The CDR3 loop is CASSVDPGRMNTEAFF. CDR3 bases: TGTGCCAGCAGCGTAGATCCAGGGAGGATGAACACTGAAGCTTTCTTT. The full variable domain, rest sourced from reference TRBV9 and TRBJ1-1, is DSGVTQTPKHLITATGQRVTLRCSPRSGDLSVYWYQQSLDQGLQFLIQYYNGEERAKGNILERFSAQQFPDLHSELNLSSLELGDSALYFCASSVDPGRMNTEAFFGQGTRLTVV.

This rearrangement joins TRBV7-2 to TRBJ1-4; D might be TRBD1 (5 bases). This CDR3 comprises 14 residues. Germline assignment: CDR1 SGHTA and CDR2 FQGNSA. Trimming shortened V by 3 bases and J by 5 bases, and 10 bases separated the two germline ends. CDR3 region: CASSLGGINEKLFF. The CDR3 bases are TGTGCCAGCAGCTTGGGGGGTATCAATGAAAAACTGTTTTTT.

The V and J genes are TRBV24-1 and TRBJ1-1; TRBD1 is a possible D gene (5 bases). This CDR3 comprises 14 residues. Germline V gene lookup returns CDR1 KGHDR and CDR2 SFDVKD. The V gene lost 2 bases and the J gene lost 9 bases, with 15 bases spanning the gap. The CDR3 loop is CATSDSGLGGKAFF. The CDR3 nucleotides read TGTGCCACCAGTGATTCGGGACTGGGAGGTAAAGCTTTCTTT.

The chain recombines TRBV30 with TRBJ1-5, with D possibly TRBD1 on 6 matching bases. The germline CDR1 and CDR2 sequences are GTSNPN and SVGIG (reference sequence). CDR3 length equals 15 residues. V lost 0 bases to trimming and J lost 5 bases, with 14 bases between them. In DNA form, the CDR3 reads TGTGCCTGGAGTGTACGTACAGGGTGGGATCAGCCCCAGCATTTT. Amino acids: CAWSVRTGWDQPQHF.

V and J are TRBV5-6 and TRBJ2-7, with D unclear. V lost 4 bases and J lost 1, with 15 bases in between. The CDR3 is 15 residues long. From germline, CDR1 is SGHDT and CDR2 YYEEEE. CDR3 residues: CASSPPGSRSYEQYF. The CDR3 DNA reads as TGTGCCAGCAGCCCCCCGGGTAGCCGGTCCTACGAGCAGTACTTC.

The chain uses TRBV10-3 and TRBJ2-7; TRBD1 matches at 7 bases. CDR1 and CDR2 (germline): ENHRY, SYGVKD. Trimming took 6 bases from V and 2 from J; bases not matched to a gene: 4. This CDR3 has 13 residues. The CDR3 here is CAIRVDRAYEQYF. The CDR3 nucleotides read TGTGCCATCAGGGTCGACAGGGCCTACGAGCAGTACTTC.

The gene calls are TRBV24-1 and TRBJ2-5; 7 bases align to TRBD2. This CDR3 comprises 14 residues. V shed 3 bases, J shed 5 bases, and the junction held 5 bases outside the gene matches. Germline V gives CDR1 KGHDR, CDR2 SFDVKD. DNA for the CDR3: TGTGCCACCAGTGATGGGGGGGTGAGGGAGACCCAGTACTTC. Encoded protein: CATSDGGVRETQYF.

This clone was observed a single time. The V and J genes are TRBV13 and TRBJ2-1; 7 nucleotides line up with TRBD2. The CDR3 consists of 15 residues. Germline V lookup: CDR1 PRHDT, CDR2 FYEKMQ (reference sequence). J was trimmed by 5 bases and V by 3 bases; bases with no gene match: 7. CDR3 sequence: CASSLGRGTHNEQFF. The CDR3 nucleotides read TGTGCCAGCAGCTTGGGGCGGGGGACTCACAATGAGCAGTTCTTC.

The chain links TRBV19 to TRBJ2-1; weak D call: TRBD2 (7 bases). The CDR3 has 15 residues. Germline V gene data show CDR1 as LNHDA and CDR2 as SQIVND (reference sequence). The V and J ends lost 2 bases and 8 bases respectively, with 16 bases between them. CDR3 nucleotide sequence: TGTGCCAGTAGTATACGAGGGGGGGCCGTATATGAGCAGTTCTTC. This translates into CASSIRGGAVYEQFF.

V is TRBV14 and J is TRBJ1-2, with 8 bases matching TRBD1. Germline assignment: CDR1 SGHDN and CDR2 FVKESK. The CDR3 consists of 15 residues. With V trimmed by 5 bases and J by 3 bases, 8 bases remained unmatched. The CDR3 DNA is TGTGCCAGCAGCGCAGGGGGCTCACTATACTATGGCTACACCTTC. It encodes CASSAGGSLYYGYTF. The whole variable domain, filled in from reference TRBV14 and TRBJ1-2, reads EAGVTQFPSHSVIEKGQTVTLRCDPISGHDNLYWYRRVMGKEIKFLLHFVKESKQDESGMPNNRFLAERTGGTYSTLKVQPAELEDSGVYFCASSAGGSLYYGYTFGSGTRLTVV.